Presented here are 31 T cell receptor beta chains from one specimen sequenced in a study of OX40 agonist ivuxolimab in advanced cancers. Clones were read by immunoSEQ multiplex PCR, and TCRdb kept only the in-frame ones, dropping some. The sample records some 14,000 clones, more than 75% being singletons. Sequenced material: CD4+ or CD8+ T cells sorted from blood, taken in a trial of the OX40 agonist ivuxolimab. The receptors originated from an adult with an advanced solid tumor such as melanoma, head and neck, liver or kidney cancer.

As DNA, the CDR3 is TGTGCCAGCAGCTACTCAATAAATGAAAAACTGTTTTTT. Translated: CASSYSINEKLFF. The chain is built from TRBV7-6 and TRBJ1-4, with unresolved D. Germline V gene sequence: CDR1 SGHVS, CDR2 FNYEAQ. The CDR3 extends over 13 amino acids. Trimming left V 4 bases short and J 5 bases short, with 8 bases between.

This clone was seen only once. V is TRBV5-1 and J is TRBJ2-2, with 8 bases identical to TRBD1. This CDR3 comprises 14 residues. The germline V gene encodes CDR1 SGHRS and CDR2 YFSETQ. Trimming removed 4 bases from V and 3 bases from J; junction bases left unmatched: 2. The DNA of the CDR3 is TGCGCCAGCAGCCCGACAGGGGACACCGGGGAGCTGTTTTTT. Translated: CASSPTGDTGELFF.

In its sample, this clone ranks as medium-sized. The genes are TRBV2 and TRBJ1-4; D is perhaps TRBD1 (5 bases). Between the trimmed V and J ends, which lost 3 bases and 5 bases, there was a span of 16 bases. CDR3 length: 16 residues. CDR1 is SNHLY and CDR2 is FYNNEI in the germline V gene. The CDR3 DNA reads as TGTGCCAGCAGTGAGTGGGACCCCGAGGAGAATGAAAAACTGTTTTTT. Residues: CASSEWDPEENEKLFF.

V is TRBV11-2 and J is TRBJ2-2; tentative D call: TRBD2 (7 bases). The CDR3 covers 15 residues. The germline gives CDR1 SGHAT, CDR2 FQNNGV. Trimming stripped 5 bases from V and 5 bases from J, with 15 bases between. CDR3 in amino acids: CASSLSGGQTGELFF. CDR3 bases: TGTGCCAGCAGCCTCTCCGGGGGGCAGACCGGGGAGCTGTTTTTT.

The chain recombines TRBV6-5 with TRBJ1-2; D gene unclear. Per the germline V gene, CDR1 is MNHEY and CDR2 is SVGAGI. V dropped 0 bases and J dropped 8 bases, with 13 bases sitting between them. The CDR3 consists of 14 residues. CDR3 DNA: TGTGCCAGCAGTTACTCGAAAGAGAATGGGGGCTACACCTTC. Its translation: CASSYSKENGGYTF.

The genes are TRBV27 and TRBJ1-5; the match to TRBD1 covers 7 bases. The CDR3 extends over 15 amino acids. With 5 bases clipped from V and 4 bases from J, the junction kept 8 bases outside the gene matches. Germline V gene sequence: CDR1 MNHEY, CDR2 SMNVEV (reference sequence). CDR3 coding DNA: TGTGCCAGCAGTCAAGGGCCAGGGGGGAATCAGCCCCAGCATTTT. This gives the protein CASSQGPGGNQPQHF.

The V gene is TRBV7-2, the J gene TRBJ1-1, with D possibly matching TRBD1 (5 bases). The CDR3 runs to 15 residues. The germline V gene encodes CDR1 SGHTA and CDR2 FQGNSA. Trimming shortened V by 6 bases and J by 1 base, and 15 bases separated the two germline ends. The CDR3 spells CASRTPDSPNTEAFF. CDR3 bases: TGTGCCAGCAGAACGCCCGACAGTCCGAACACTGAAGCTTTCTTT.

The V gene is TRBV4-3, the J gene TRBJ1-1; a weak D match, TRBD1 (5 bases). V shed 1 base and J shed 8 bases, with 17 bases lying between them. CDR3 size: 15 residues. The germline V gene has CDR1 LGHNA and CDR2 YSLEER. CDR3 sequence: CASSQVSGTFSEAFF. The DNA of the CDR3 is TGCGCCAGCAGCCAAGTTTCCGGGACGTTTAGCGAAGCTTTCTTT.

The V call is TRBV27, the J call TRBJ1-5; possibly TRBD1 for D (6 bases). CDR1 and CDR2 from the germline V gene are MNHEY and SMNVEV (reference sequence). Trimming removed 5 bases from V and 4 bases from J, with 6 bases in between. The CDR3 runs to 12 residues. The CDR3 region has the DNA TGTGCCAGCAGTACAGGGAATCAGCCCCAGCATTTT. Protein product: CASSTGNQPQHF.

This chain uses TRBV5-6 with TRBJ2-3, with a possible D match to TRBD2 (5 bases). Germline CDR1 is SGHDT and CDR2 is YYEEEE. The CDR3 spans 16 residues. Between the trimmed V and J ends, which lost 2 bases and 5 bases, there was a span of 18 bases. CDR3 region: CASSLTEGSLGDTQYF. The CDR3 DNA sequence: TGTGCCAGCAGCTTAACTGAGGGATCCCTAGGAGATACGCAGTATTTT. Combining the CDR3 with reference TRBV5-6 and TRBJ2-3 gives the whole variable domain DAGVTQSPTHLIKTRGQQVTLRCSPKSGHDTVSWYQQALGQGPQFIFQYYEEEERQRGNFPDRFSGHQFPNYSSELNVNALLLGDSALYLCASSLTEGSLGDTQYFGPGTRLTVL.

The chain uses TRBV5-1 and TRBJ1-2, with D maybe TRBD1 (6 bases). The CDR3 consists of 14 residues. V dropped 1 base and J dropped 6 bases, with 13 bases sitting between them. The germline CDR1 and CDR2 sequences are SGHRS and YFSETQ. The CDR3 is CASSLRGQGHGYTF. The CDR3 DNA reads TGCGCCAGCAGCTTGAGGGGTCAGGGGCATGGCTACACCTTC.

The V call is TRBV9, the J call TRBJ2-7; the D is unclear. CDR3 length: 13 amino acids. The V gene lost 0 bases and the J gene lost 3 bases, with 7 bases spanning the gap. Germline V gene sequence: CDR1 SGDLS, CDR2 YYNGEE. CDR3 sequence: CASSVGGDYEQYF. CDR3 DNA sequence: TGTGCCAGCAGCGTAGGCGGAGACTACGAGCAGTACTTC.

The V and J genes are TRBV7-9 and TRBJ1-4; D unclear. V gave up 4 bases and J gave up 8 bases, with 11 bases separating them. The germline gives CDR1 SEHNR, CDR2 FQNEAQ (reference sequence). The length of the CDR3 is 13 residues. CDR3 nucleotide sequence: TGTGCCAGCAGCTGGCTACGAGACGAAAAACTGTTTTTT. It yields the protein CASSWLRDEKLFF.

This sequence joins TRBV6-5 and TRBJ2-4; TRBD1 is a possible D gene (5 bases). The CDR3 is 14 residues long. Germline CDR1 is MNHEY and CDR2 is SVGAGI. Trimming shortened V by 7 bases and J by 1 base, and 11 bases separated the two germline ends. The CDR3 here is CASNPGYAKNIQYF. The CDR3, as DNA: TGTGCCAGCAACCCAGGGTACGCCAAAAACATTCAGTACTTC.

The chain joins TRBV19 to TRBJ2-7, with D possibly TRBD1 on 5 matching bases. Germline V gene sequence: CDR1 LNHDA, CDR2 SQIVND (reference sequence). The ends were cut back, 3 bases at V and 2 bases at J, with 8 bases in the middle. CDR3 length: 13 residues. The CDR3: CASSMQGTYEQYF. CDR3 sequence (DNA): TGTGCCAGTAGTATGCAGGGAACCTACGAGCAGTACTTC.

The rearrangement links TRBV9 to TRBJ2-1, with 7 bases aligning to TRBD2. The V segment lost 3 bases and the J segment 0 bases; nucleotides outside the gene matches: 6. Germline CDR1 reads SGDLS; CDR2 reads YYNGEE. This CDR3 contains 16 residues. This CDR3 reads CASSAGGSSSYNEQFF. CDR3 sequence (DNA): TGTGCCAGCAGCGCCGGGGGGTCTAGCTCCTACAATGAGCAGTTCTTC.

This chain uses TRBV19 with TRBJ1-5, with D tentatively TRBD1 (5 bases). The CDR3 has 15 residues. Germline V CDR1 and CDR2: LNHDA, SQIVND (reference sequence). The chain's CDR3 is CATISGPFSNQPQHF. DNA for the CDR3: TGTGCTACAATCTCGGGACCTTTTAGCAATCAGCCCCAGCATTTT.

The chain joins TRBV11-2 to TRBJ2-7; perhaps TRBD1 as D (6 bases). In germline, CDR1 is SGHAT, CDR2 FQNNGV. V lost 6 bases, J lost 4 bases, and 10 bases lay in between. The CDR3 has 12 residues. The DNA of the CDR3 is TGTGCCAGCAGTACACAGGGTTACGAGCAGTACTTC. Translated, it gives CASSTQGYEQYF.

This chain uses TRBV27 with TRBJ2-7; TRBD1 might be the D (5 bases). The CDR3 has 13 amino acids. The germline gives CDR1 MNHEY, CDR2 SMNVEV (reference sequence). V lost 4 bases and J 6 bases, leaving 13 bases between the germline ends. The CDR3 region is CASSYSRVREQYF. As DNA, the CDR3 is TGTGCCAGCAGTTATTCCAGGGTCCGCGAGCAGTACTTC.

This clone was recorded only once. The DNA for the CDR3 is TGTGCCTGGAGTGGATTCCAAGAGACCCAGTACTTC. This encodes CAWSGFQETQYF. The J gene is TRBJ2-5, the V gene TRBV30; D is undetermined. Germline CDR1 GTSNPN, CDR2 SVGIG (reference sequence). The CDR3 extends over 12 amino acids. The ends were cut back, 1 base at V and 1 base at J, with 4 bases in the middle.

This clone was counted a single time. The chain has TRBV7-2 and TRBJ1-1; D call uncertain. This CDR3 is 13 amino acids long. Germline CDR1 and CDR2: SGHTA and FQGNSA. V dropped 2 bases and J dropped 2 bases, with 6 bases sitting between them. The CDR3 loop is CASSLWANTEAFF. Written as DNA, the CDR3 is TGTGCCAGCAGCTTATGGGCCAACACTGAAGCTTTCTTT.

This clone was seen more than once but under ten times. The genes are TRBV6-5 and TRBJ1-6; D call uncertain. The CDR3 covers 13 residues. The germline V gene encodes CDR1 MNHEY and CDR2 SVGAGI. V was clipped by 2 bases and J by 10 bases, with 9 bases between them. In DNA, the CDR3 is TGTGCCAGCAGTTACGGGGTGGAGTCACCCCTCCACTTT. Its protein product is CASSYGVESPLHF.

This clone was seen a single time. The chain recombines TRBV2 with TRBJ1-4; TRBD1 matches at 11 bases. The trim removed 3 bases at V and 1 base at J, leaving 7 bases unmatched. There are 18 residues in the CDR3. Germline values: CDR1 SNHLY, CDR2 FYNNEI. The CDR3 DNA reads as TGTGCCAGCAGTGACCCCGGACAGGGGGCCCGAACTAATGAAAAACTGTTTTTT. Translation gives CASSDPGQGARTNEKLFF.

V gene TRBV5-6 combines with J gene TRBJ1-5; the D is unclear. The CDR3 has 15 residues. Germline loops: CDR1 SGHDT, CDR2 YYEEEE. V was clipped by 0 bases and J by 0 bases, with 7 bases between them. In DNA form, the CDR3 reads TGTGCCAGCAGCTTGGCCGGGGTTAGCAATCAGCCCCAGCATTTT. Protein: CASSLAGVSNQPQHF.

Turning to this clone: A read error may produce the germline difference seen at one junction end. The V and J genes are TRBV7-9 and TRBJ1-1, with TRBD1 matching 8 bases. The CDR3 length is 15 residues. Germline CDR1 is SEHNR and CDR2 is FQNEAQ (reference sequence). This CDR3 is CASSVAGGFVSEAFF. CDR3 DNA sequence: TGTGCCAGCAGCGTAGCAGGGGGCTTCGTCTCTGAAGCTTTCTTT.

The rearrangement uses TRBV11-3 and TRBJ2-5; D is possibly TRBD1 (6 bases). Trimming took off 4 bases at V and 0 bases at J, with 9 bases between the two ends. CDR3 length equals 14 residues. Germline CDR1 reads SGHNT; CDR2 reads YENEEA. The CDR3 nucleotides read TGTGCCAGCAGCTCCACAGGGAACCAAGAGACCCAGTACTTC. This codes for CASSSTGNQETQYF.

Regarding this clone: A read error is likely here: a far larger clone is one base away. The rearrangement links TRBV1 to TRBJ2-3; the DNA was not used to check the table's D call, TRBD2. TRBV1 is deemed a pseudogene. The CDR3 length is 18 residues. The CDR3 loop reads CTSSQDLAGGLLSDTQYF. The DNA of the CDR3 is TGCACCAGCAGCCAAGATCTCGCGGGGGGCCTGCTTTCAGATACGCAGTATTTT.

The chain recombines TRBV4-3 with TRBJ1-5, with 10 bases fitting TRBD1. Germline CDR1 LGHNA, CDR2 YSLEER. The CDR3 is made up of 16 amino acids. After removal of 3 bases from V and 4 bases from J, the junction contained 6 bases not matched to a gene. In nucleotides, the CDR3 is TGCGCCAGCAGCCAGGACAGGGGGAATGGTAATCAGCCCCAGCATTTT. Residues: CASSQDRGNGNQPQHF.

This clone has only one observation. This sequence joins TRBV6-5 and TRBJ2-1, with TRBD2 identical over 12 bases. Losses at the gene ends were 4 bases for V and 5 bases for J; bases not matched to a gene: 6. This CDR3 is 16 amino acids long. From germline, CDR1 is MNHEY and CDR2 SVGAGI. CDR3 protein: CASSLWTSGANNEQFF. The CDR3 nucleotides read TGTGCCAGCAGTTTATGGACTAGCGGGGCCAACAATGAGCAGTTCTTC.

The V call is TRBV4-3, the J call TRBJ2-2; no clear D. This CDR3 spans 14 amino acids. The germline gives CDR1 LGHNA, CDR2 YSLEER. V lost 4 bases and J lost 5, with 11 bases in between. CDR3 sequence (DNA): TGCGCCAGCAGCCTTTCTCGGAGTACCGGGGAGCTGTTTTTT. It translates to CASSLSRSTGELFF.

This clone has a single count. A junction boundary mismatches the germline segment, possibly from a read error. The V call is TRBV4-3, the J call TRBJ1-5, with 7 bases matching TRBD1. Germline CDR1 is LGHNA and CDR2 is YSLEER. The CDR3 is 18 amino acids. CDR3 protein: CASSEDRAGGYSNQPQHF. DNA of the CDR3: TGCGCCAGCAGCGAAGACAGGGCCGGGGGGTATAGCAATCAGCCCCAGCATTTT.